These T cell receptor beta chains were read from a single sample in a study of shared clonotypes between healthy human individuals. Assay: immunoSEQ multiplex PCR; the TCRdb copy retains only in-frame clones and omits some. The table shows approximately 2.3 million clones, with more than 85% occurring only once. Sequencing was done on a sample of naive CD4+ T cells from PBMCs. The receptors here all came from a man aged 18 to 29 in good health. Some clones in this sample may be carry-over from other donors' samples. The CDR3 runs from the conserved cysteine through the conserved F or W. The D gene is left open where the match is weak. Size is stated for part of the rows, as once, few or many counts, or as a class when the clone is expanded.

clone_size	d_call	v_call	j_call	cdr3_aa	cdr3_nt
.	TRBD1	TRBV19	TRBJ1-2	CASSIPDRADYGYTF	TGTGCCAGTAGTATTCCGGACAGGGCGGACTATGGCTACACCTTC
.	.	TRBV2	TRBJ2-7	CASSEYSYEQYF	TGTGCCAGCAGCGAGTATAGCTACGAGCAGTACTTC
.	TRBD2	TRBV29-1	TRBJ2-1	CSVGAGLAGKQFF	TGCAGCGTTGGGGCCGGACTAGCGGGTAAGCAGTTCTTC
.	.	TRBV7-9	TRBJ1-1	CASSPQGTEAFF	TGTGCCAGCAGCCCTCAGGGGACTGAAGCTTTCTTT
.	.	TRBV5-3	TRBJ2-2	CARSETISDGGGELFF	TGTGCCAGAAGCGAGACGATATCGGACGGAGGCGGGGAGCTGTTTTTT
once	TRBD2	TRBV6-5	TRBJ2-1	CASSSGLAYNEQFF	TGTGCCAGCAGTTCGGGACTAGCGTACAATGAGCAGTTCTTC
few	.	TRBV20-1	TRBJ1-5	CSALGVGLRHF	TGCAGTGCTCTGGGGGTGGGACTCCGGCATTTT
.	.	TRBV27	TRBJ1-1	CASSYYLSGDRLEAFF	TGTGCCAGCAGTTATTACCTCTCCGGGGATAGGCTTGAAGCTTTCTTT
.	TRBD1	TRBV9	TRBJ1-2	CASSGHVPGQGRFYGYTF	TGTGCCAGCAGCGGACACGTCCCGGGACAGGGCAGATTCTATGGCTACACCTTC
.	.	TRBV5-1	TRBJ2-5	CASSRIIRQETQYF	TGCGCCAGCAGCCGTATAATTCGCCAAGAGACCCAGTACTTC
.	.	TRBV11-2	TRBJ2-3	CASSPFGGSTDTQYF	TGTGCCAGCAGCCCCTTTGGGGGGAGCACAGATACGCAGTATTTT
.	TRBD2	TRBV7-6	TRBJ2-5	CASSEGSSGRETQYF	TGTGCCAGCAGCGAAGGGTCTAGCGGGCGAGAGACCCAGTACTTC
.	TRBD2	TRBV18	TRBJ2-7	CASSSNAGDLYEQYF	TGTGCCAGCTCATCAAACGCGGGGGACCTCTACGAGCAGTACTTC
.	TRBD2	TRBV5-1	TRBJ2-1	CASSTGLAGGVQQFF	TGCGCCAGCAGCACCGGACTAGCGGGAGGGGTTCAGCAGTTCTTC
.	.	TRBV9	TRBJ2-7	CASSVGFSSSYEQYF	TGTGCCAGCAGCGTAGGGTTTTCGAGCTCCTACGAGCAGTACTTC
.	.	TRBV19	TRBJ2-5	CASSIHSVVETQYF	TGTGCCAGTAGTATCCATTCCGTGGTGGAGACCCAGTACTTC
.	.	TRBV6-5	TRBJ1-5	CASGDSGQRPQHF	TGTGCCAGCGGAGACAGTGGCCAACGGCCCCAGCATTTT
once	.	TRBV28	TRBJ1-5	CASEGFPMSNQPQHF	TGTGCCAGCGAAGGTTTCCCAATGTCCAATCAGCCCCAGCATTTT
.	TRBD1	TRBV2	TRBJ2-7	CASGSGTGKGHEQYF	TGTGCCAGTGGCTCCGGGACAGGGAAAGGTCACGAGCAGTACTTC
.	.	TRBV6-4	TRBJ2-5	CASSDSRGMEETQYF	TGTGCCAGCAGTGACTCGCGCGGGATGGAGGAGACCCAGTACTTC